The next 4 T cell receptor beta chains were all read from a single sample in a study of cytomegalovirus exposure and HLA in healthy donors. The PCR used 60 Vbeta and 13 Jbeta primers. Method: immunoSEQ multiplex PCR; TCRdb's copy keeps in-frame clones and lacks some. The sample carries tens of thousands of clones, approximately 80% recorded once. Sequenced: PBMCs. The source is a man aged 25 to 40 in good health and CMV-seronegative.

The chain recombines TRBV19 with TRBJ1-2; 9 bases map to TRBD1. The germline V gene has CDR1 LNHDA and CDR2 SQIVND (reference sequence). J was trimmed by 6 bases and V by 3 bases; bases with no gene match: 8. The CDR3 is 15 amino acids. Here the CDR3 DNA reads TGTGCCAGTAGTATTAGGGGACAGGGTTTCCATGGCTACACCTTC. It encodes CASSIRGQGFHGYTF.

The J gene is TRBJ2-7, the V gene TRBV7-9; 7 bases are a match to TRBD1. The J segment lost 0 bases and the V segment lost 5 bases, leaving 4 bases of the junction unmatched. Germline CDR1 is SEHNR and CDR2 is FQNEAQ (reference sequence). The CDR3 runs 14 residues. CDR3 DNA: TGTGCCAGCAGCCCGAGGACAGGCTCCTACGAGCAGTACTTC. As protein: CASSPRTGSYEQYF.

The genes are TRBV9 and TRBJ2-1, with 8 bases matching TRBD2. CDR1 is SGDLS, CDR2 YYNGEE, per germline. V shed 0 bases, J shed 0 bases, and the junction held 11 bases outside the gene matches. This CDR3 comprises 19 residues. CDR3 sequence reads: CASSVEASGLPSSYNEQFF. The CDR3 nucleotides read TGTGCCAGCAGCGTAGAGGCTAGCGGGCTTCCTAGCTCCTACAATGAGCAGTTCTTC. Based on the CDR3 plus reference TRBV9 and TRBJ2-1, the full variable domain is DSGVTQTPKHLITATGQRVTLRCSPRSGDLSVYWYQQSLDQGLQFLIQYYNGEERAKGNILERFSAQQFPDLHSELNLSSLELGDSALYFCASSVEASGLPSSYNEQFFGPGTRLTVL.

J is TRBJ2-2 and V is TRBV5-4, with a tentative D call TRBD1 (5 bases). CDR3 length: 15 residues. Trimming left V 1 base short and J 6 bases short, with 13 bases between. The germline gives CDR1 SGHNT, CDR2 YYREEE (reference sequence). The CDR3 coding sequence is TGTGCCAGCAGCTTGTGGCAGGGAAGGTCCGGGGAGCTGTTTTTT. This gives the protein CASSLWQGRSGELFF. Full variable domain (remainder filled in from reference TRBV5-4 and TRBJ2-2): ETGVTQSPTHLIKTRGQQVTLRCSSQSGHNTVSWYQQALGQGPQFIFQYYREEENGRGNFPPRFSGLQFPNYSSELNVNALELDDSALYLCASSLWQGRSGELFFGEGSRLTVL.